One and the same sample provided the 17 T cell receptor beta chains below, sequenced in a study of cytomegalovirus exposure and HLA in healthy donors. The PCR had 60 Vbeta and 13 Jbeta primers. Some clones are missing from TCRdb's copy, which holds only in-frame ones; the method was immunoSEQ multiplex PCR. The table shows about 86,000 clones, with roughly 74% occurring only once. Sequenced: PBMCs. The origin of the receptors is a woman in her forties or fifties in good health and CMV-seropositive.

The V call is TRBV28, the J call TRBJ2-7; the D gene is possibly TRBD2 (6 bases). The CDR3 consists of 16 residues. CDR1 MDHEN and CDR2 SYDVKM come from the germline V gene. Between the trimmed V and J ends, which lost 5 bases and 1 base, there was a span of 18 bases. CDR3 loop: CASSQKGLLESYEQYF. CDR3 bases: TGTGCCAGCAGTCAAAAGGGACTTCTGGAGTCCTACGAGCAGTACTTC.

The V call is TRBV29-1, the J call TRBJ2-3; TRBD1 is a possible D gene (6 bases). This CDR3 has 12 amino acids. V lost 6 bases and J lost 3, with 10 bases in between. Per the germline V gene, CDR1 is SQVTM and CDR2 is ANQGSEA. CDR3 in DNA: TGCAGCGTGGTTGACAGGACAGATACGCAGTATTTT. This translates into CSVVDRTDTQYF.

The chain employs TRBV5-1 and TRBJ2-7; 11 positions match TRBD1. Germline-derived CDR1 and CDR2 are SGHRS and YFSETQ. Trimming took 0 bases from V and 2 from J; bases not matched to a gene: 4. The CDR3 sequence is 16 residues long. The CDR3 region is CASSLEGTGGTYEQYF. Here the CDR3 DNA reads TGCGCCAGCAGCTTGGAAGGGACAGGGGGAACCTACGAGCAGTACTTC.

As DNA, the CDR3 is TGCGCCAGCAAGGAGGGGGGGGACAATGAGCAGTTCTTC. Amino acids: CASKEGGDNEQFF. This chain joins TRBV4-1 and TRBJ2-1; D possibly corresponds to TRBD2 (7 bases). CDR1 and CDR2 from the germline V gene are MGHRA and YSYEKL. V was clipped by 7 bases and J by 5 bases, with 12 bases between them. The CDR3 runs to 13 residues.

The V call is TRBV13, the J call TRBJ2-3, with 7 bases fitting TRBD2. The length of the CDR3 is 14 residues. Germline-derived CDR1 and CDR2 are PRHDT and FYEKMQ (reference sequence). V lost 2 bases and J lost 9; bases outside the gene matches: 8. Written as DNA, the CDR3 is TGTGCCAGCAGCTTAAGACTAGCCGGCCTAACGCAGTATTTT. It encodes CASSLRLAGLTQYF.

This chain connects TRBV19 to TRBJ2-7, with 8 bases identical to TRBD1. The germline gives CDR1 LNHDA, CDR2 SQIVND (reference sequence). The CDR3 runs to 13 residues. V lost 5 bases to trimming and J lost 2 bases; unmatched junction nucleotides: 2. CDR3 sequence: CASSRQGTYEQYF. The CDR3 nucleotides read TGTGCCAGTAGTCGACAGGGGACCTACGAGCAGTACTTC.

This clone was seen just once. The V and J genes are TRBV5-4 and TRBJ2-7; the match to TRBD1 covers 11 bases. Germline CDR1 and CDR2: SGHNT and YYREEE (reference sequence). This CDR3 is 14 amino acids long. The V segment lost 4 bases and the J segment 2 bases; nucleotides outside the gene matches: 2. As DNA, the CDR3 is TGTGCCAGCAGCAGGGGACAGGGGGCCTACGAGCAGTACTTC. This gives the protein CASSRGQGAYEQYF.

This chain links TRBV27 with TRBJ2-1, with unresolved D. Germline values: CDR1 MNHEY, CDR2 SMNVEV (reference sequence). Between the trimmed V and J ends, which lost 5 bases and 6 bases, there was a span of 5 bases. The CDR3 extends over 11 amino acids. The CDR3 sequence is CASSHSNEQFF. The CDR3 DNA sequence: TGTGCCAGCAGTCACAGCAATGAGCAGTTCTTC.

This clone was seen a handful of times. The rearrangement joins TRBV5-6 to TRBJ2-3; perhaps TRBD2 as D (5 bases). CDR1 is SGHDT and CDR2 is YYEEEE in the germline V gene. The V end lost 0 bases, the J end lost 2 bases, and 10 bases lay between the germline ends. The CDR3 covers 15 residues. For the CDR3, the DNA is TGTGCCAGCAGCTTGGAGAGGGCCCTCACAGATACGCAGTATTTT. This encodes CASSLERALTDTQYF.

The CDR3 sequence: CASRELAGAPEQYF. CDR3 in DNA: TGCGCCAGCCGGGAACTAGCGGGAGCTCCCGAGCAGTACTTC. The chain recombines TRBV4-1 with TRBJ2-7, with 11 bases identical to TRBD2. The CDR3 contains 14 residues. Trimming took 8 bases from V and 6 from J; bases not matched to a gene: 9. Germline V lookup: CDR1 MGHRA, CDR2 YSYEKL.

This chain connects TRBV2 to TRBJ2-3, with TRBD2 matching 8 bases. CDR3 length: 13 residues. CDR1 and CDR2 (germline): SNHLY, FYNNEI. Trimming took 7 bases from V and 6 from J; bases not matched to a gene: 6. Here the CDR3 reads CASTAGGSDTQYF. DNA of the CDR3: TGTGCCAGCACTGCGGGAGGATCGGATACGCAGTATTTT.

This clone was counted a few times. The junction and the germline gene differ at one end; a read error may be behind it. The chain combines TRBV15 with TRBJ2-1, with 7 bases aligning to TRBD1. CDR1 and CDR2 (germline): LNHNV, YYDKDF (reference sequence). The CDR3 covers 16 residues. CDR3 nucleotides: TGTGCCACCAGCAGGGGAGACAGGGTCATCTACGATGAGCAGTTCTTC. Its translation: CATSRGDRVIYDEQFF.

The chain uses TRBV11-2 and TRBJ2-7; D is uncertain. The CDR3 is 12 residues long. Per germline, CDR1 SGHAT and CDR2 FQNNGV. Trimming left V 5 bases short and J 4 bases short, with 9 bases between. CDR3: CASSLGVYEQYF. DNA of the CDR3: TGTGCCAGCAGCCTAGGTGTATACGAGCAGTACTTC.

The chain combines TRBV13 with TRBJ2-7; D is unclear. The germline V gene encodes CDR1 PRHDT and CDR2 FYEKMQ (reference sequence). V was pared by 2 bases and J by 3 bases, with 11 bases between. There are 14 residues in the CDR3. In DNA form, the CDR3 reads TGTGCCAGCAGCTTACGAGATGCTTACTACGAGCAGTACTTC. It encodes CASSLRDAYYEQYF.

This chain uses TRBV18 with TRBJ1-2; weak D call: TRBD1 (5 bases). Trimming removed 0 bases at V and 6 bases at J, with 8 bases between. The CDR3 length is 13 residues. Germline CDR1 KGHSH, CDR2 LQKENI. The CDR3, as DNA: TGTGCCAGCTCACCACCGAGCAGGGATGGCTACACCTTC. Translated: CASSPPSRDGYTF.

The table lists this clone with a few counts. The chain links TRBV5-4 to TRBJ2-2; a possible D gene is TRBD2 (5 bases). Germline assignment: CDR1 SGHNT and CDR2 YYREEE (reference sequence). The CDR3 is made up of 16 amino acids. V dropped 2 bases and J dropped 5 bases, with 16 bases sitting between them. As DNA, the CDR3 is TGTGCCAGCAGCTTCGAGGGAGTGGTTAGAACCGGGGAGCTGTTTTTT. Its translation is CASSFEGVVRTGELFF.

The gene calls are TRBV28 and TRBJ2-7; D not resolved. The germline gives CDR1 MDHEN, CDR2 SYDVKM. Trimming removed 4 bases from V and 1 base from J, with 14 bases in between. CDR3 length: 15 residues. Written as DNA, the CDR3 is TGTGCCAGCAGTTCGCAAGCAGCTAGTTCCTACGAGCAGTACTTC. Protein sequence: CASSSQAASSYEQYF.